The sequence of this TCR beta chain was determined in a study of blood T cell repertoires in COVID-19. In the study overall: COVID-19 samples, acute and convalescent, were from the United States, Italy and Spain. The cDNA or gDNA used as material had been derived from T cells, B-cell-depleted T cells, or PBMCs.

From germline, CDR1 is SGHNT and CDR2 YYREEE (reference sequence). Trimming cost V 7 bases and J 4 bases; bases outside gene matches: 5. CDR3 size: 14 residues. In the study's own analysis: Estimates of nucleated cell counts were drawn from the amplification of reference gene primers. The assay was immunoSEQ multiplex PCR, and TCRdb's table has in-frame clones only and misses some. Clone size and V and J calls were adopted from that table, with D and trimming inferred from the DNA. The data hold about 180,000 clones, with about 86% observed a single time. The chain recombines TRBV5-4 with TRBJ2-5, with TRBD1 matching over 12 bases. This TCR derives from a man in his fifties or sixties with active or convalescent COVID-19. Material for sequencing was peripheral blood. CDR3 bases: TGTGCCAGCCAAGCGGGACAGGGGGCAGAGACCCAGTACTTC. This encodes CASQAGQGAETQYF.